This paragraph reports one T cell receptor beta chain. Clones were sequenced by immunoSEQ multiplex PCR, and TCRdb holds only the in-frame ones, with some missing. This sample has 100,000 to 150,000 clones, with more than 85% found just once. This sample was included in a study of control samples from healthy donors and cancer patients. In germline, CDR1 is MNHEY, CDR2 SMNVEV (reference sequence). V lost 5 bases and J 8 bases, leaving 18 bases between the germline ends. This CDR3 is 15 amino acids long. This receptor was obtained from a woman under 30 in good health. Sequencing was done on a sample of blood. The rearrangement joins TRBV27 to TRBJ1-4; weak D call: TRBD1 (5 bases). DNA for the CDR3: TGTGCCAGCAGTCTCCGCGGGCAGGGTAGGGAAAAACTGTTTTTT. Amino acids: CASSLRGQGREKLFF.